This record concerns one T cell receptor (beta chain) sequence. The antigen is undetermined. It was with a sample-barcoded 5' primer and a J-beta primer mix that a second PCR of about 6 to 12 cycles was run. Template switching added a 12-random-nucleotide identifier to every cDNA molecule. TCRdb redid the calling of the 5' RACE reads with MiXCR, one entry per CDR3 protein. The sample holds hundreds of thousands of distinct CDR3 sequences; about 54% are singletons and the top ten take 30% to 45%. This specimen comes from a study of blood T cells in healthy people across ages. The overall study: Template switching caught about one barcoded beta molecule for each two T cells.

Study conclusions and caveats: TCR beta diversity was tightly associated with the proportion of naive T cells.

Donation came from healthy Caucasian individuals in Russia who were aged roughly 6 to 95. V shed 0 bases and J shed 0 bases, with 11 bases lying between them. Germline CDR1 reads SGHDT; CDR2 reads YYEEEE. This CDR3 contains 16 residues. The chain has TRBV5-6 and TRBJ2-3; D ambiguous. The material sequenced was blood. This sequence originates from a man between 60 and 75 years old in good health. The CDR3 loop is CASSLGMRPSTDTQYF. The CDR3 DNA sequence: TGTGCCAGCAGCTTGGGTATGCGGCCAAGCACAGATACGCAGTATTTT.